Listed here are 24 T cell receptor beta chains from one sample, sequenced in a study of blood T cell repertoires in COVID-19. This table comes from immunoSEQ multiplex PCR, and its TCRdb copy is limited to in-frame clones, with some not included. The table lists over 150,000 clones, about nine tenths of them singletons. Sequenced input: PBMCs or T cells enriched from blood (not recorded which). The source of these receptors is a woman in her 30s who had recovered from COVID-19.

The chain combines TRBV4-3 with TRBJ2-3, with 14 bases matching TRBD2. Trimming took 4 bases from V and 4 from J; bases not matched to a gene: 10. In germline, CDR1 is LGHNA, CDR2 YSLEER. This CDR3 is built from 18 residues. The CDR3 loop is CASSPGLAGELGADTQYF. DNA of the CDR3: TGCGCCAGCAGCCCGGGACTAGCGGGGGAGTTGGGGGCAGATACGCAGTATTTT.

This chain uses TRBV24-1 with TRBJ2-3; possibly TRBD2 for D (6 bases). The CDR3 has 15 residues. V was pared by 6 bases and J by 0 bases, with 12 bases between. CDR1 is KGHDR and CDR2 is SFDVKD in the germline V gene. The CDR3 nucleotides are TGTGCCACCAGTCTGGTGGGGGGTAGCACAGATACGCAGTATTTT. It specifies CATSLVGGSTDTQYF.

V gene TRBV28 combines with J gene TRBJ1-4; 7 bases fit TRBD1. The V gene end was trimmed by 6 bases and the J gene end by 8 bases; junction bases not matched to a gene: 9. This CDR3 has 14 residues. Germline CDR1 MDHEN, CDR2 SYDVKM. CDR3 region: CASSTTGLREKLFF. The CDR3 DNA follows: TGTGCCAGCAGCACGACAGGGCTCAGAGAAAAACTGTTTTTT.

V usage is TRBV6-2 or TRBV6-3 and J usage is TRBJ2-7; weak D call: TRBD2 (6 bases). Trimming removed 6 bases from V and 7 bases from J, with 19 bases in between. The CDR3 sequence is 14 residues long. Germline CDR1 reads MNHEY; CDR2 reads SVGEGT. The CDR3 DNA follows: TGTGCCAGCAGCACGTGGGAGGAGGGGAGGGAGCAGTACTTC. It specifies CASSTWEEGREQYF.

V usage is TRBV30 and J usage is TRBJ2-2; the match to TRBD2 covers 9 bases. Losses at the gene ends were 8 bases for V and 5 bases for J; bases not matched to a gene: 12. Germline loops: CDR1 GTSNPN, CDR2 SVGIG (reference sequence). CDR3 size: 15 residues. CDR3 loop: CARKTSSGETGELFF. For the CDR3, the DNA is TGTGCCAGAAAGACCTCTAGCGGGGAGACCGGGGAGCTGTTTTTT.

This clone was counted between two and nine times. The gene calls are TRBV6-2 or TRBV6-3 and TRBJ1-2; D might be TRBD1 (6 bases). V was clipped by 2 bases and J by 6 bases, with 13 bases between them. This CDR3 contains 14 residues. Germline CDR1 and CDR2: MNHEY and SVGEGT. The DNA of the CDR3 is TGTGCCAGCAGTTACCTCACAGGGAGAGATGGCTACACCTTC. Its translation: CASSYLTGRDGYTF.

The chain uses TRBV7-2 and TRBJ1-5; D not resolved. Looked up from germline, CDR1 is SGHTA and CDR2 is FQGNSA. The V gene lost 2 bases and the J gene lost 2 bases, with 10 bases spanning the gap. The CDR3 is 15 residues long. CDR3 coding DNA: TGTGCCAGCAGCTTATATAATGGGCGCAATCAGCCCCAGCATTTT. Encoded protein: CASSLYNGRNQPQHF.

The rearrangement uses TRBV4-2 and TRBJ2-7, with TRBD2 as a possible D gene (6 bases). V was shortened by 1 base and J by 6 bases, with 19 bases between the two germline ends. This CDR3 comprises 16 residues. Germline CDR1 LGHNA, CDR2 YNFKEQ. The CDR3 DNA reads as TGTGCCAGCAGCCAAGTGGGAGGCCCGGAAGTTCCCGAGCAGTACTTC. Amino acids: CASSQVGGPEVPEQYF.

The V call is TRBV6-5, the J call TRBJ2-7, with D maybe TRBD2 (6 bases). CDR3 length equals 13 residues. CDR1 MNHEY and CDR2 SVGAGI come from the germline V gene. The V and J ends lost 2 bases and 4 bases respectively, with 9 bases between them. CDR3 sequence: CASSYGRGYEQYF. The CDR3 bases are TGTGCCAGCAGTTACGGGCGGGGATACGAGCAGTACTTC.

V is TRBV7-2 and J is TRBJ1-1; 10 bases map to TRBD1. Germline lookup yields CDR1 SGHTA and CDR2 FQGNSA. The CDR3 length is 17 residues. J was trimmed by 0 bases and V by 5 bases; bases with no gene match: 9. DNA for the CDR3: TGTGCCAGCAGCCCGGGACAGGGGATGCCTCTGAACACTGAAGCTTTCTTT. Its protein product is CASSPGQGMPLNTEAFF.

In nucleotides, the CDR3 is TGTGCCAGCAGCTTCGGGAGGAACACTGAAGCTTTCTTT. Translating gives CASSFGRNTEAFF. The chain uses TRBV11-2 and TRBJ1-1; D unclear. The CDR3 consists of 13 residues. The germline CDR1 and CDR2 sequences are SGHAT and FQNNGV. Between the trimmed V and J ends, which lost 3 bases and 1 base, there was a span of 6 bases. The full variable domain, its missing parts supplied by reference TRBV11-2 and TRBJ1-1, is EAGVAQSPRYKIIEKRQSVAFWCNPISGHATLYWYQQILGQGPKLLIQFQNNGVVDDSQLPKDRFSAERLKGVDSTLKIQPAKLEDSAVYLCASSFGRNTEAFFGQGTRLTVV.

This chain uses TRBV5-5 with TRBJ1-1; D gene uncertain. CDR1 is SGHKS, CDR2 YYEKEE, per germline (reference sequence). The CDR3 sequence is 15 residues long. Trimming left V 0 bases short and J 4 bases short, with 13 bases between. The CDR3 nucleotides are TGTGCCAGCAGCTTGGGGAGTGGCCTCTCCACTGAAGCTTTCTTT. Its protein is CASSLGSGLSTEAFF. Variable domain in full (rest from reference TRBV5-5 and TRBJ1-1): DAGVTQSPTHLIKTRGQQVTLRCSPISGHKSVSWYQQVLGQGPQFIFQYYEKEERGRGNFPDRFSARQFPNYSSELNVNALLLGDSALYLCASSLGSGLSTEAFFGQGTRLTVV.

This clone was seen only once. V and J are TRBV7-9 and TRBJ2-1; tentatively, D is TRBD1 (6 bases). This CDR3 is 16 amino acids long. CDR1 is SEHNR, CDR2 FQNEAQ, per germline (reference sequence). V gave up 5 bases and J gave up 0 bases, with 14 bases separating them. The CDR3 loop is CASSHYRVSSYNEQFF. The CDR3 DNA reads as TGTGCCAGCAGCCATTACAGGGTAAGCTCCTACAATGAGCAGTTCTTC.

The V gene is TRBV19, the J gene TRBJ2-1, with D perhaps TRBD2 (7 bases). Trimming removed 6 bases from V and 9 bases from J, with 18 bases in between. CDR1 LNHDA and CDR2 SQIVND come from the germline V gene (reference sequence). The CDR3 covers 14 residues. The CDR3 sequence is CASSIVQGGGEQFF. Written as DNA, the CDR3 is TGTGCCAGTAGCATTGTACAGGGAGGGGGTGAGCAGTTCTTC. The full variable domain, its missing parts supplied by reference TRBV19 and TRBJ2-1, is DGGITQSPKYLFRKEGQNVTLSCEQNLNHDAMYWYRQDPGQGLRLIYYSQIVNDFQKGDIAEGYSVSREKKESFPLTVTSAQKNPTAFYLCASSIVQGGGEQFFGPGTRLTVL.

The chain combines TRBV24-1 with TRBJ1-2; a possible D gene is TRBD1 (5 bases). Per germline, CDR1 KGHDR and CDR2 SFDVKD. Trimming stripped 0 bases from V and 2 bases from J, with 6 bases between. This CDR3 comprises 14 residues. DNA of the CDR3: TGTGCCACCAGTGATTTGTACAGGAACTATGGCTACACCTTC. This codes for CATSDLYRNYGYTF.

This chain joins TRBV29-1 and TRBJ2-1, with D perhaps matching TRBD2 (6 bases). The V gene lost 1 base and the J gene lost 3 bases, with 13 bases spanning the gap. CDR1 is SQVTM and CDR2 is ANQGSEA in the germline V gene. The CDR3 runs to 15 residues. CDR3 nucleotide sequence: TGCAGCGTTGAAGGAATAGCGGAGTACTACAATGAGCAGTTCTTC. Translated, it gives CSVEGIAEYYNEQFF.

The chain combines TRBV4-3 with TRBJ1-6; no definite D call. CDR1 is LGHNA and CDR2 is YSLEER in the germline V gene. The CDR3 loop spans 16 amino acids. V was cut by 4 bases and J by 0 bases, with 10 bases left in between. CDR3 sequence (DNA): TGCGCCAGCAGCCTTGCTACTAGCTCCTATAATTCACCCCTCCACTTT. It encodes CASSLATSSYNSPLHF.

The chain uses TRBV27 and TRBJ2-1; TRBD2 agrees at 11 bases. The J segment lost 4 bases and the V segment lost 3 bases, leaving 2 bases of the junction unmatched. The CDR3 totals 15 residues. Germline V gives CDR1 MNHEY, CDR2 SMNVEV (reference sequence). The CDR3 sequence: CASSFIAGGYNEQFF. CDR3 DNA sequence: TGTGCCAGCAGTTTTATAGCGGGAGGGTACAATGAGCAGTTCTTC.

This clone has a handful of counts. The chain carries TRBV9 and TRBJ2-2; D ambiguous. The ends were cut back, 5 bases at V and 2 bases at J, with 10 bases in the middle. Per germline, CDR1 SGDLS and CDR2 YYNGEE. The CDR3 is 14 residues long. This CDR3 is CASRPTANTGELFF. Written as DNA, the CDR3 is TGTGCCAGCAGACCCACAGCCAACACCGGGGAGCTGTTTTTT.

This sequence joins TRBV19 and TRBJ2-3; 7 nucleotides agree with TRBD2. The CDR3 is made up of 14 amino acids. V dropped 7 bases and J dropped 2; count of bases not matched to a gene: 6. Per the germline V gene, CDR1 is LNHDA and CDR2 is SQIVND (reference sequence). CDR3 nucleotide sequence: TGTGCCAGTAAATCAGCGGGATTCACAGATACGCAGTATTTT. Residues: CASKSAGFTDTQYF.

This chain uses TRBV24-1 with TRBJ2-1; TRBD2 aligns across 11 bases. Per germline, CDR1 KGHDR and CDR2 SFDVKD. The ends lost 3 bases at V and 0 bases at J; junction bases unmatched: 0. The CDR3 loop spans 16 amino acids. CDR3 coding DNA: TGTGCCACCAGTGATCTAGCGGGAGGCTCCTACAATGAGCAGTTCTTC. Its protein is CATSDLAGGSYNEQFF.

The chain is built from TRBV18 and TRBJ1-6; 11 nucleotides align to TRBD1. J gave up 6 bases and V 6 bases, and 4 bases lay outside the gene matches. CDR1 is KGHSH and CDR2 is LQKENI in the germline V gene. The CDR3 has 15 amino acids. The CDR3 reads CASSRGTGGNSPLHF. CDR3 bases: TGTGCCAGCTCCCGTGGGACAGGGGGTAATTCACCCCTCCACTTT.

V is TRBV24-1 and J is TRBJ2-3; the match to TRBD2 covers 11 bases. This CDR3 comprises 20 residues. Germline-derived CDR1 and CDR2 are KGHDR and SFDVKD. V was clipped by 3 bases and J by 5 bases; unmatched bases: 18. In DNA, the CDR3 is TGTGCCACCAGTGATGATTCCGGGACTAGCGGATCCGGGGCTGAAGATACGCAGTATTTT. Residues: CATSDDSGTSGSGAEDTQYF.

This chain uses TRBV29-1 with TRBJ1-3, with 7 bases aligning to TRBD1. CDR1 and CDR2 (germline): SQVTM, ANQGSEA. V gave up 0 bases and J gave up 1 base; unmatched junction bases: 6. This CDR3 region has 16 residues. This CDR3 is CSVEDWDSDSGNTIYF. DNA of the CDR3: TGCAGCGTTGAAGATTGGGACAGCGATTCTGGAAACACCATATATTTT.